A selection of T cell receptor beta chains follows, all from one sample in a study of somatic mutations in cytotoxic T cells in rheumatoid arthritis. Generated by immunoSEQ multiplex PCR, the TCRdb table keeps only in-frame clones and is missing some. The table has fewer than 25,000 clones, 65% to 70% seen once; the top ten hold 15% to 20%. The sequenced material came from CD8+ T cells sorted from blood. The receptor source for this set is an adult with rheumatoid arthritis. The conserved cysteine and the conserved F or W are not part of the CDR3 here. D genes are given only for firm matches.

j_call: TRBJ2-1
d_call: NA
v_call: TRBV9
cdr3_aa: ASSVETVQF

j_call: TRBJ1-1
d_call: NA
v_call: TRBV11-3
cdr3_aa: ASSLGGVGTEAF

j_call: TRBJ1-1
d_call: NA
v_call: TRBV7-8
cdr3_aa: ASSWDFGSEAF

j_call: TRBJ2-1
d_call: NA
v_call: TRBV7-7
cdr3_aa: ASSPGNNEQF

j_call: TRBJ2-7
d_call: NA
v_call: TRBV19
cdr3_aa: ASSIDGTDRYEQY

j_call: TRBJ2-1
d_call: NA
v_call: TRBV6-5
cdr3_aa: ASSRSSSYNEQF

j_call: TRBJ1-4
d_call: TRBD1
v_call: TRBV9
cdr3_aa: ASSLKDRPTNEKLF

j_call: TRBJ2-7
d_call: NA
v_call: TRBV5-6
cdr3_aa: ASSLDVGSYEQY

j_call: TRBJ2-7
d_call: NA
v_call: TRBV6-5
cdr3_aa: ASSYSVGQGSYEQY

j_call: TRBJ2-1
d_call: NA
v_call: TRBV5-6
cdr3_aa: ASSFPGQNNEQF

j_call: TRBJ2-7
d_call: NA
v_call: TRBV6-6
cdr3_aa: ASGRLKGEQY

j_call: TRBJ2-7
d_call: NA
v_call: TRBV9
cdr3_aa: ASSVEAGRSYEQY

j_call: TRBJ2-2
d_call: NA
v_call: TRBV6-5
cdr3_aa: ASSYTGTGELF

j_call: TRBJ2-5
d_call: NA
v_call: TRBV5-6
cdr3_aa: ASSLAGAGQETQY

j_call: TRBJ2-3
d_call: NA
v_call: TRBV2
cdr3_aa: ASRGGSSTDTQY

j_call: TRBJ1-2
d_call: NA
v_call: TRBV5-4
cdr3_aa: ASSPGYWRGDNYGYT

j_call: TRBJ2-1
d_call: NA
v_call: TRBV27
cdr3_aa: ASSSSDPSSYNEQF

j_call: TRBJ2-1
d_call: NA
v_call: TRBV6-6
cdr3_aa: ASTPSSYNEQF

j_call: TRBJ2-7
d_call: TRBD1
v_call: TRBV10-3
cdr3_aa: AISDRDRGYEQY

j_call: TRBJ2-7
d_call: TRBD2
v_call: TRBV6-5
cdr3_aa: ASSYGRESYEQY

j_call: TRBJ1-1
d_call: NA
v_call: TRBV2
cdr3_aa: ASSEGRMRTEAF

j_call: TRBJ2-7
d_call: NA
v_call: TRBV5-6
cdr3_aa: ASLRVGDRDYEQY

j_call: TRBJ1-2
d_call: TRBD1
v_call: TRBV4-2
cdr3_aa: ASSPAGQGGDYGYT

j_call: TRBJ1-6
d_call: TRBD1
v_call: TRBV5-1
cdr3_aa: ASSLTGADNSPLH

j_call: TRBJ2-5
d_call: NA
v_call: TRBV9
cdr3_aa: ASSSSLEMDGLLETQY

j_call: TRBJ1-2
d_call: TRBD1
v_call: TRBV5-1
cdr3_aa: ASSLEGGGGYT